This T cell receptor beta chain was documented in a study of blood T cell repertoires in COVID-19. At the level of the study: Researchers got acute and convalescent COVID-19 samples from the United States, Italy and Spain.

Generated by immunoSEQ multiplex PCR, the TCRdb table keeps only in-frame clones and is missing some. Among roughly 100,000 clones listed, about 70% were seen once. This CDR3 has 15 amino acids. CDR1 and CDR2 (germline): MNHEY, SMNVEV (reference sequence). The germline V and J ends were trimmed by 2 bases and 4 bases, with 12 bases remaining between them. The chain is built from TRBV27 and TRBJ2-1; D is perhaps TRBD1 (6 bases). The origin of this receptor is a human donor with acute or convalescent COVID-19. The donor label of this sample is uncertain. The sequencing input was peripheral blood. The CDR3 sequence: CASSLPGTPYNEQFF. DNA for the CDR3: TGTGCCAGCAGTTTACCCGGGACACCTTACAATGAGCAGTTCTTC.